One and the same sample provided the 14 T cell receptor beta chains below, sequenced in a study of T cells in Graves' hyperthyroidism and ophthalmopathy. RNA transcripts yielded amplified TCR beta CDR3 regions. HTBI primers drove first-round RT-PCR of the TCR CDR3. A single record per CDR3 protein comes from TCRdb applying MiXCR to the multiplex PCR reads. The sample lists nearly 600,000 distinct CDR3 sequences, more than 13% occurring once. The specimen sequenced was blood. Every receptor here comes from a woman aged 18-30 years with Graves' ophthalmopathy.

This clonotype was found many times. The CDR3 DNA follows: TGTGCCAGCAGCCAAGAGGGTGGGGATCAGCCCCAGCATTTT. Its translation: CASSQEGGDQPQHF. The chain is built from TRBV3-1 and TRBJ1-5; D remains unclear. Germline V gene sequence: CDR1 LGHDT, CDR2 YNNKEL (reference sequence). CDR3 length equals 14 residues. V lost 0 bases to trimming and J lost 5 bases, with 8 bases between them. Combining the CDR3 with reference TRBV3-1 and TRBJ1-5 gives the whole variable domain DTAVSQTPKYLVTQMGNDKSIKCEQNLGHDTMYWYKQDSKKFLKIMFSYNNKELIINETVPNRFSPKSPDKAHLNLHINSLELGDSAVYFCASSQEGGDQPQHFGDGTRLSIL.

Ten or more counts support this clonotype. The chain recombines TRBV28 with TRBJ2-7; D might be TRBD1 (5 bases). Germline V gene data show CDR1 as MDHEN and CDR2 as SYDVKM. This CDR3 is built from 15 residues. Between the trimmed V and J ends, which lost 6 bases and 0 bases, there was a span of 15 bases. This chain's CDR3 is CASRSAGLSSYEQYF. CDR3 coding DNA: TGTGCCAGCAGATCCGCAGGGCTCAGCTCCTACGAGCAGTACTTC.

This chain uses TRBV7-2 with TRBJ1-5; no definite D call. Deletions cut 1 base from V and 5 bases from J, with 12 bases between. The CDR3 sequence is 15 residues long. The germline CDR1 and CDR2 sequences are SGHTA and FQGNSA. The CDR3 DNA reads TGTGCCAGCAGCTTAGGGGTTCGGGGTTATCAGCCCCAGCATTTT. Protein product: CASSLGVRGYQPQHF. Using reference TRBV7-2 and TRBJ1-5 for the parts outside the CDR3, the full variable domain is GAGVSQSPSNKVTEKGKDVELRCDPISGHTALYWYRQSLGQGLEFLIYFQGNSAPDKSGLPSDRFSAERTGGSVSTLTIQRTQQEDSAVYLCASSLGVRGYQPQHFGDGTRLSIL.

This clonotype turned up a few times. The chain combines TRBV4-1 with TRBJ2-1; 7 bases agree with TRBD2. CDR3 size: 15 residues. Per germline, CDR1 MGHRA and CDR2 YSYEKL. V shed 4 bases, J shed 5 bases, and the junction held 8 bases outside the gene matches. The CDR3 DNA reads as TGCGCCAGCAGCCCCGACGCGGGAGTCGACAATGAGCAGTTCTTC. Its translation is CASSPDAGVDNEQFF.

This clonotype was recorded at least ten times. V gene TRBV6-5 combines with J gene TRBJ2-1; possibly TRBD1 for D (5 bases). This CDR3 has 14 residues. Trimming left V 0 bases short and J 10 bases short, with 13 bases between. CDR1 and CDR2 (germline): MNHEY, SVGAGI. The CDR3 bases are TGTGCCAGCAGTTACTCGAATGCAGGGAACGAGCAGTTCTTC. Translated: CASSYSNAGNEQFF.

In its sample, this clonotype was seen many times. The chain's CDR3 is CASSLGQWTGELFF. DNA for the CDR3: TGTGCCAGCAGCTTAGGACAGTGGACCGGGGAGCTGTTTTTT. The chain joins TRBV7-2 to TRBJ2-2, with a weak D call TRBD1 (5 bases). The CDR3 totals 14 residues. Trimming removed 1 base at V and 5 bases at J, with 8 bases between. The germline gives CDR1 SGHTA, CDR2 FQGNSA.

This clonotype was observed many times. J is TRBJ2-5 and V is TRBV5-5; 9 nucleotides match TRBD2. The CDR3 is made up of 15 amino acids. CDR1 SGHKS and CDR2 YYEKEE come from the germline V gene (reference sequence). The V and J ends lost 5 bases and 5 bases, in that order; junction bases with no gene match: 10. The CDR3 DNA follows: TGTGCCAGCAGAGGCGGGGGGGAGACGCGGGAGACCCAGTACTTC. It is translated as CASRGGGETRETQYF.

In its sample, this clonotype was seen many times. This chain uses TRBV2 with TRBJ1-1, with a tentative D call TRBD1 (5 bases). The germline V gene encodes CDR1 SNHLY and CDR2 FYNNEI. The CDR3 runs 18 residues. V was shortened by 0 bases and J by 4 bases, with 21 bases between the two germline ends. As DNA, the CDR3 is TGTGCCAGCAGTGAAGCGCTTCGTGTCTCGGGCAGGGCCACTGAAGCTTTCTTT. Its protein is CASSEALRVSGRATEAFF.

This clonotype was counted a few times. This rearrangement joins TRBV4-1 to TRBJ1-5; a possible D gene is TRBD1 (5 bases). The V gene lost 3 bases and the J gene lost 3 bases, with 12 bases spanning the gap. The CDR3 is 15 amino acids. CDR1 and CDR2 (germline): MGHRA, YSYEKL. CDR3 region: CASSQGTALNQPQHF. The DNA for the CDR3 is TGCGCCAGCAGCCAGGGGACTGCCCTCAATCAGCCCCAGCATTTT.

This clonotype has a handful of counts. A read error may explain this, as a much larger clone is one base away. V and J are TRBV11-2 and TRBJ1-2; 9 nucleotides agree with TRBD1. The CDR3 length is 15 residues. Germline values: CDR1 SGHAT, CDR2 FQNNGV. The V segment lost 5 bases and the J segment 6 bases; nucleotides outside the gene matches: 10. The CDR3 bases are TGTGCCAGCAGCGCTTCGACAGGGGGAGGCCATGGCTACACCTTC. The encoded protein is CASSASTGGGHGYTF.

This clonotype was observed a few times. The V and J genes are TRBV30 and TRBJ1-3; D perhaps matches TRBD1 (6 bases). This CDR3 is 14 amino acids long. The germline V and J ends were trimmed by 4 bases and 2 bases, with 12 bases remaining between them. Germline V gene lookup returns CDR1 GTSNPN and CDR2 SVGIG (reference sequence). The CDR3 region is CAWTPWGPGNTIYF. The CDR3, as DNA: TGTGCCTGGACTCCATGGGGGCCTGGAAACACCATATATTTT.

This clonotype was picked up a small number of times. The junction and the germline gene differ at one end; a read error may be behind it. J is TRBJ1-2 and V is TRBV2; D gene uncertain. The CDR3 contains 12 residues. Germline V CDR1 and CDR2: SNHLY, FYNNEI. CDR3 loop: CASSASDYGCTF. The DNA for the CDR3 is TGTGCCAGCAGCGCTTCAGACTATGGCTGCACCTTC.

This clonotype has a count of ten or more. The CDR3 region has the DNA TGTGCTAGTGGTTCTGGGACTTTCTACGAGCAGTACTTC. This codes for CASGSGTFYEQYF. The gene calls are TRBV12-5 and TRBJ2-7; TRBD2 is a possible D gene (6 bases). V lost 4 bases and J lost 3, with 10 bases in between. The CDR3 runs 13 residues. The germline gives CDR1 LGHNT, CDR2 FRNRAP. The variable domain in full, with the rest retrieved from reference TRBV12-5 and TRBJ2-7, is DARVTQTPRHKVTEMGQEVTMRCQPILGHNTVFWYRQTMMQGLELLAYFRNRAPLDDSGMPKDRFSAEMPDATLATLKIQPSEPRDSAVYFCASGSGTFYEQYFGPGTRLTVT.

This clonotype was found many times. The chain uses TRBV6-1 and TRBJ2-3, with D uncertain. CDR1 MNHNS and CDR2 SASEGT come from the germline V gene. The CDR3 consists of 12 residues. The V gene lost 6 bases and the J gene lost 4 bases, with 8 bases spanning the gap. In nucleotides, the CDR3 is TGTGCCAGCAGCCTGATCGCAGATACGCAGTATTTT. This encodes CASSLIADTQYF.